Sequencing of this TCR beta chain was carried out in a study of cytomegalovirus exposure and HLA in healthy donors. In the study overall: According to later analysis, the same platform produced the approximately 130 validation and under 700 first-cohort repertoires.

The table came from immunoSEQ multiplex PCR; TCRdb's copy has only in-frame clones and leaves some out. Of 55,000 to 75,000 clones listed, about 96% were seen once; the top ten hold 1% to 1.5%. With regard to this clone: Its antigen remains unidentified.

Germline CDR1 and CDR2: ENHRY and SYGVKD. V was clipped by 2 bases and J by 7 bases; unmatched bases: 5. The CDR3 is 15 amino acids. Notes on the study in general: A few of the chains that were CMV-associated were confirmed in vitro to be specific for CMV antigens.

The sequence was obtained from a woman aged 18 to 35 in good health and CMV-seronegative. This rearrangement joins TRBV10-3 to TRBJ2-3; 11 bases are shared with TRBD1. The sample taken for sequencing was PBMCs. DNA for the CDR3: TGTGCCATCAGTGAGACCGGGACAGGGGGGTATACGCAGTATTTT. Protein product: CAISETGTGGYTQYF.